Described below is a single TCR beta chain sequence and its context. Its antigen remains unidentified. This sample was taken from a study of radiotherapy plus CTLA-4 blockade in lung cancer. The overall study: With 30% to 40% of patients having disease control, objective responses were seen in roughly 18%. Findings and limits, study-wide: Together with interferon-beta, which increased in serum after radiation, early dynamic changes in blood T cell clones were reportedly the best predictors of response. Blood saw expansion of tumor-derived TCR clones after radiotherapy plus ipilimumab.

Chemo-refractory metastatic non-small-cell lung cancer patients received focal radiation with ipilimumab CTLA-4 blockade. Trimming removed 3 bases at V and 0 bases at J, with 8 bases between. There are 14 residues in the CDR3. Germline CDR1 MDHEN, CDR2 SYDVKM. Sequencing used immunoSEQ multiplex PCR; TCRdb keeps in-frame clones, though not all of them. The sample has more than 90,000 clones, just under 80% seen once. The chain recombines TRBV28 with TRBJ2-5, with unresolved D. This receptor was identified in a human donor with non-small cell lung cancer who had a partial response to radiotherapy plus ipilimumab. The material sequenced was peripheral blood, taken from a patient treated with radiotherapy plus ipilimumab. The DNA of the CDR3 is TGTGCCAGCAGTTTGATAGATTACCAAGAGACCCAGTACTTC. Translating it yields CASSLIDYQETQYF.